The 9 T cell receptor beta chains listed next were all sequenced from one sample in a study of T cells in tumors after PD-1 blockade. The table came from immunoSEQ multiplex PCR; TCRdb's copy has only in-frame clones and leaves some out. Altogether more than 40,000 clones are present, approximately 84% being singletons, with the ten largest covering about 3.8%. This specimen consisted of PBMCs, obtained before anti-PD-1 treatment. All receptors come from a human donor with basal cell carcinoma.

V usage is TRBV6-5 and J usage is TRBJ2-4, with D possibly matching TRBD1 (6 bases). This CDR3 is 15 amino acids long. Germline-derived CDR1 and CDR2 are MNHEY and SVGAGI. V lost 6 bases, J lost 1 base, and 13 bases lay in between. In DNA form, the CDR3 reads TGTGCCAGCAGCAGAACAGGGAACGCCAAAAACATTCAGTACTTC. This encodes CASSRTGNAKNIQYF.

This sequence joins TRBV28 and TRBJ2-5; 9 positions match TRBD2. CDR3 length: 15 amino acids. Germline CDR1 MDHEN, CDR2 SYDVKM. V lost 1 base to trimming and J lost 7 bases; unmatched junction nucleotides: 7. CDR3 sequence (DNA): TGTGCCAGCAGTTTATCCGGCAGGCGGGGGGGGACCCAGTACTTC. Translated: CASSLSGRRGGTQYF. Drawing the rest from reference TRBV28 and TRBJ2-5, the complete variable domain is DVKVTQSSRYLVKRTGEKVFLECVQDMDHENMFWYRQDPGLGLRLIYFSYDVKMKEKGDIPEGYSVSREKKERFSLILESASTNQTSMYLCASSLSGRRGGTQYFGPGTRLLVL.

CDR3 in amino acids: CASSYSGSSYNEQFF. The CDR3 DNA follows: TGTGCCAGCAGTTATAGCGGGAGCTCCTACAATGAGCAGTTCTTC. The rearrangement joins TRBV6-5 to TRBJ2-1; TRBD2 matches 9 bases. With V trimmed by 3 bases and J by 0 bases, 0 bases remained unmatched. Looked up from germline, CDR1 is MNHEY and CDR2 is SVGAGI. The CDR3 has 15 amino acids.

This chain links TRBV3-1 (or the pseudogene TRBV3-2) with TRBJ2-1; TRBD1 matches at 11 bases. Germline V gene data show CDR1 as LGHDT and CDR2 as YNNKEL (reference sequence). V was clipped by 3 bases and J by 6 bases; unmatched bases: 4. This CDR3 has 15 amino acids. The CDR3 nucleotides are TGTGCCAGCAGCCACGGACAGGGGGCGCGCAATGAGCAGTTCTTC. As protein: CASSHGQGARNEQFF.

Concerning this clone: This sample includes further DNA sequences coding for the same CDR3. The chain links TRBV3-1 (or the pseudogene TRBV3-2) to TRBJ1-5, with no clear D. The V end lost 0 bases, the J end lost 7 bases, and 7 bases lay between the germline ends. The germline V gene encodes CDR1 LGHDT and CDR2 YNNKEL (reference sequence). The CDR3 extends over 13 amino acids. In DNA, the CDR3 is TGTGCCAGCAGCCAAGAATTTCAGCAGCCCCAGCATTTT. Translating gives CASSQEFQQPQHF.

The chain couples TRBV7-2 to TRBJ2-3; 7 positions agree with TRBD1. The CDR3 is made up of 13 amino acids. Germline V gene data show CDR1 as SGHTA and CDR2 as FQGNSA. With 0 bases clipped from V and 8 bases from J, the junction kept 2 bases outside the gene matches. CDR3 sequence reads: CASSLAPGGTQYF. DNA for the CDR3: TGTGCCAGCAGCTTAGCGCCAGGGGGTACGCAGTATTTT.

The chain couples TRBV28 to TRBJ1-5, with 9 bases that match TRBD1. CDR3 length: 12 amino acids. The V and J ends lost 10 bases and 6 bases, in that order; junction bases with no gene match: 4. CDR1 and CDR2 from the germline V gene are MDHEN and SYDVKM. The CDR3 nucleotides are TGTGCCACCACGGACAGGGGTCAGCCCCAGCATTTT. It yields the protein CATTDRGQPQHF.

This clone was detected only once. This chain joins TRBV28 and TRBJ2-7; D might be TRBD1 (6 bases). The CDR3 is 12 amino acids. Germline-derived CDR1 and CDR2 are MDHEN and SYDVKM. V gave up 6 bases and J gave up 5 bases, with 11 bases separating them. For the CDR3, the DNA is TGTGCCAGCAGCGAACAGGGCCACGAGCAGTACTTC. This translates into CASSEQGHEQYF. The whole variable domain, filled in from reference TRBV28 and TRBJ2-7, reads DVKVTQSSRYLVKRTGEKVFLECVQDMDHENMFWYRQDPGLGLRLIYFSYDVKMKEKGDIPEGYSVSREKKERFSLILESASTNQTSMYLCASSEQGHEQYFGPGTRLTVT.

This sequence joins TRBV3-1 (or the pseudogene TRBV3-2) and TRBJ2-3; the match to TRBD2 covers 8 bases. The CDR3 loop spans 16 amino acids. Germline V gene sequence: CDR1 LGHDT, CDR2 YNNKEL (reference sequence). The trim removed 1 base at V and 0 bases at J, leaving 3 bases unmatched. The CDR3 sequence is CASSQAGGGSTDTQYF. CDR3 sequence (DNA): TGTGCCAGCAGCCAAGCGGGGGGGGGCAGCACAGATACGCAGTATTTT.